These 27 T cell receptor beta chains were all obtained from the same sample, sequenced in a study of T cell repertoires in cytomegalovirus infection. TCRdb reprocessed the reads via MiXCR and lists one record per CDR3 protein. This table has tens of thousands of distinct CDR3 sequences, about 24% appearing once. Their target antigens are unknown. The specimen comprised CD8+ T cells from cultured PBMCs, sampled from culture after CMV antigen stimulation. Receptors were obtained from a human donor in good health (CMV status not recorded). Some clones in this sample may be carry-over from other donors' samples.

This clonotype was picked up a small number of times. One end of the junction varies from germline; a read error may be responsible. The rearrangement links TRBV6-4 to TRBJ2-1; perhaps TRBD2 as D (5 bases). CDR3 length: 12 amino acids. Germline CDR1 is MRHNA and CDR2 is SNTAGT. CDR3 DNA sequence: TGTGCCAGCAGTGACTCGAGGGTCGGGAAGGTCTTC. This sequence encodes CASSDSRVGKVF.

This clonotype has more than one count but fewer than ten. This sequence joins TRBV12-5 and TRBJ2-5; the D gene is possibly TRBD2 (6 bases). Germline loops: CDR1 LGHNT, CDR2 FRNRAP. This CDR3 is built from 15 residues. V was shortened by 4 bases and J by 0 bases, with 12 bases between the two germline ends. In nucleotides, the CDR3 is TGTGCTAGTGGTTCCAGCCGGGAGTACCAAGAGACCCAGTACTTC. This translates into CASGSSREYQETQYF.

J is TRBJ1-1 and V is TRBV11-1; TRBD1 matches 7 bases. The CDR3 is 15 amino acids. In germline, CDR1 is SGHAT, CDR2 FQDESV (reference sequence). After removal of 3 bases from V and 0 bases from J, the junction contained 4 bases not matched to a gene. The CDR3 is CASSFSTGVNTEAFF. CDR3 nucleotide sequence: TGTGCCAGCAGCTTTTCCACAGGGGTGAACACTGAAGCTTTCTTT.

The chain links TRBV12-3 or TRBV12-4 to TRBJ2-6, with 12 positions matching TRBD1. Trimming removed 5 bases from V and 0 bases from J; junction bases left unmatched: 20. This CDR3 has 23 amino acids. Written as DNA, the CDR3 is TGTGCCAGCAGTCCTTATCCGCGCCGGGACAGGGGGCATCAAGCCTCTGGGGCCAACGTCCTGACTTTC. Encoded protein: CASSPYPRRDRGHQASGANVLTF.

V and J are TRBV2 and TRBJ2-3, with D possibly being TRBD1 (6 bases). Germline-derived CDR1 and CDR2 are SNHLY and FYNNEI. The CDR3 consists of 12 residues. V lost 6 bases and J lost 6, with 10 bases in between. The DNA of the CDR3 is TGTGCCAGCAGGGACAGTATCGATACGCAGTATTTT. Amino acid sequence: CASRDSIDTQYF.

The table lists this clonotype with many counts. This chain uses TRBV7-9 with TRBJ2-3; 12 bases are a match to TRBD1. This CDR3 region has 16 residues. The germline CDR1 and CDR2 sequences are SEHNR and FQNEAQ (reference sequence). V shed 5 bases and J 4 bases; nucleotides not matched to a gene: 7. The CDR3 DNA is TGTGCCAGCAGCAACGAAGGGGACAGGGGGCCAGATACGCAGTATTTT. This gives the protein CASSNEGDRGPDTQYF.

The rearrangement links TRBV6-2 or TRBV6-3 to TRBJ2-1; possible D gene TRBD2, 6 bases. The V end lost 11 bases, the J end lost 3 bases, and 11 bases lay between the germline ends. The CDR3 spans 12 residues. Germline-derived CDR1 and CDR2 are MNHEY and SVGEGT. CDR3 sequence reads: CAGSGFYNEQFF. The CDR3 DNA reads as TGTGCCGGAAGCGGGTTCTACAATGAGCAGTTCTTC.

This clonotype was seen a few times. The chain carries TRBV19 and TRBJ1-1, with TRBD1 matching over 7 bases. The CDR3 contains 14 residues. The V and J ends lost 4 bases and 8 bases, in that order; junction bases with no gene match: 10. Germline V gene sequence: CDR1 LNHDA, CDR2 SQIVND (reference sequence). Here the CDR3 DNA reads TGTGCCAGTAGTACAACGGGACAGTTTTCCGAAGCTTTCTTT. It encodes CASSTTGQFSEAFF.

The chain combines TRBV28 with TRBJ2-7, with D perhaps matching TRBD2 (5 bases). The length of the CDR3 is 13 residues. Germline lookup yields CDR1 MDHEN and CDR2 SYDVKM. V lost 10 bases and J 8 bases, leaving 21 bases between the germline ends. CDR3 in amino acids: CATAVEPGKQQYF. The CDR3 region has the DNA TGTGCCACCGCAGTTGAACCGGGAAAGCAGCAGTACTTC.

The rearrangement joins TRBV7-8 to TRBJ1-2; 7 nucleotides line up with TRBD1. This CDR3 comprises 16 residues. CDR1 is SGHVS, CDR2 FQNEAQ, per germline. Trimming at V came to 6 bases and at J to 0 bases, leaving 10 bases not matched to a gene. This chain's CDR3 is CASSLDREGTNYGYTF. The CDR3 bases are TGTGCCAGCAGTCTTGACAGGGAGGGTACTAACTATGGCTACACCTTC.

The table lists this clonotype with a few counts. This chain joins TRBV20-1 and TRBJ2-7; D unresolved. The germline V gene encodes CDR1 DFQATT and CDR2 SNEGSKA (reference sequence). Trimming removed 6 bases at V and 4 bases at J, with 13 bases between. The CDR3 has 12 amino acids. In DNA form, the CDR3 reads TGCAGTGCCACCCAGCGTGCGTACGAGCAGTACTTC. Amino acids: CSATQRAYEQYF.

This chain joins TRBV11-3 and TRBJ1-4; no firm D call. The CDR3 sequence is 14 residues long. Germline V gives CDR1 SGHNT, CDR2 YENEEA. V lost 5 bases and J lost 6, with 13 bases in between. CDR3 loop: CASSPMLGDEKLFF. DNA of the CDR3: TGTGCCAGCAGCCCCATGTTAGGAGATGAAAAACTGTTTTTT.

By frequency in the sample, this clonotype is medium-sized. The chain uses TRBV6-1 and TRBJ2-1; 10 nucleotides match TRBD2. V was clipped by 7 bases and J by 5 bases; unmatched bases: 8. The CDR3 length is 15 residues. Per germline, CDR1 MNHNS and CDR2 SASEGT. This chain's CDR3 is CASTPGTSANNEQFF. The DNA for the CDR3 is TGTGCCAGCACCCCAGGGACTAGCGCAAACAATGAGCAGTTCTTC.

This chain joins TRBV15 and TRBJ1-5, with 7 bases lining up with TRBD1. Unmatched junction bases numbered 14, after V lost 6 bases and J lost 3 bases. The CDR3 is 17 amino acids. The germline V gene has CDR1 LNHNV and CDR2 YYDKDF (reference sequence). The CDR3 loop reads CATSPIGGGVYNQPQHF. CDR3 coding DNA: TGTGCCACCAGTCCCATCGGAGGGGGCGTCTACAATCAGCCCCAGCATTTT. Full variable domain (rest looked up from reference TRBV15 and TRBJ1-5): DAMVIQNPRYQVTQFGKPVTLSCSQTLNHNVMYWYQQKSSQAPKLLFHYYDKDFNNEADTPDNFQSRRPNTSFCFLDIRSPGLGDTAMYLCATSPIGGGVYNQPQHFGDGTRLSIL.

This clonotype has only a few counts. The chain joins TRBV27 to TRBJ2-1; TRBD2 matches at 10 bases. Germline V lookup: CDR1 MNHEY, CDR2 SMNVEV (reference sequence). V was clipped by 6 bases and J by 8 bases; unmatched bases: 10. This CDR3 is 15 amino acids long. CDR3 region: CASRRTSGGWHEQFF. In DNA, the CDR3 is TGTGCCAGCAGACGGACTAGCGGCGGATGGCATGAGCAGTTCTTC.

The sample holds many counts of this clonotype. The chain couples TRBV7-9 to TRBJ2-5; 9 bases match TRBD1. Germline trimming cut 1 base from V and 3 bases from J; bases unmatched to any gene: 6. CDR3 length equals 16 residues. CDR1 is SEHNR, CDR2 FQNEAQ, per germline (reference sequence). The CDR3 here is CASSLGWTGVKETQYF. The CDR3 DNA reads as TGTGCCAGCAGCTTAGGCTGGACAGGGGTAAAAGAGACCCAGTACTTC. Supplemented by reference TRBV7-9 and TRBJ2-5, the full variable domain reads DTGVSQNPRHKITKRGQNVTFRCDPISEHNRLYWYRQTLGQGPEFLTYFQNEAQLEKSRLLSDRFSAERPKGSFSTLEIQRTEQGDSAMYLCASSLGWTGVKETQYFGPGTRLLVL.

The V and J genes are TRBV7-6 and TRBJ2-1; 7 bases are shared with TRBD1. V gave up 1 base and J gave up 6 bases; unmatched junction bases: 6. The germline CDR1 and CDR2 sequences are SGHVS and FNYEAQ. The CDR3 runs to 15 residues. The CDR3 DNA reads TGTGCCAGCAGCTTAGGGACAGGAAGGGCCAATGAGCAGTTCTTC. Translated, it gives CASSLGTGRANEQFF.

This clonotype was seen at least ten times. V and J are TRBV11-2 and TRBJ2-6; D is uncertain. Trimming pared 2 bases from V and 0 bases from J, leaving 5 bases between. The CDR3 contains 15 residues. Germline assignment: CDR1 SGHAT and CDR2 FQNNGV. CDR3 protein: CASSLSDSGANVLTF. The CDR3 DNA reads TGTGCCAGCAGCTTATCGGACTCTGGGGCCAACGTCCTGACTTTC.

This clonotype was observed a few times. This chain connects TRBV27 to TRBJ2-1; D not certain. The CDR3 spans 14 residues. The V gene lost 2 bases and the J gene lost 3 bases, with 8 bases spanning the gap. Per germline, CDR1 MNHEY and CDR2 SMNVEV (reference sequence). The CDR3 loop is CASSLGVSYNEQFF. CDR3 DNA: TGTGCCAGCAGTTTAGGGGTTAGCTACAATGAGCAGTTCTTC.

This clonotype was counted many times. This chain connects TRBV28 to TRBJ2-2; a possible D gene is TRBD2 (5 bases). Trimming took 3 bases from V and 1 from J, leaving 6 bases between them. The length of the CDR3 is 14 residues. Germline V gene data show CDR1 as MDHEN and CDR2 as SYDVKM. The chain's CDR3 is CASSFAGNTGELFF. The CDR3 DNA is TGTGCCAGCAGTTTTGCGGGGAACACCGGGGAGCTGTTTTTT. Full variable domain (outside the CDR3, taken from reference TRBV28 and TRBJ2-2): DVKVTQSSRYLVKRTGEKVFLECVQDMDHENMFWYRQDPGLGLRLIYFSYDVKMKEKGDIPEGYSVSREKKERFSLILESASTNQTSMYLCASSFAGNTGELFFGEGSRLTVL.

This clonotype was seen at least ten times. The gene calls are TRBV2 and TRBJ1-1; the D is unclear. Trimming left V 1 base short and J 1 base short, with 7 bases between. Germline CDR1 and CDR2: SNHLY and FYNNEI. The length of the CDR3 is 14 residues. This chain's CDR3 is CASSEDIGNTEAFF. The CDR3, as DNA: TGTGCCAGCAGTGAAGATATAGGGAACACTGAAGCTTTCTTT.

This clonotype was seen many times. The chain recombines TRBV4-1 with TRBJ1-5; 8 bases align to TRBD1. The CDR3 totals 17 residues. Germline-derived CDR1 and CDR2 are MGHRA and YSYEKL. The junction had 10 bases not matched to a gene; V was cut back by 3 bases and J by 3 bases. In nucleotides, the CDR3 is TGCGCCAGCAGCCAGGGGCCCGGGACAGGTAACAATCAGCCCCAGCATTTT. It is translated as CASSQGPGTGNNQPQHF.

The chain uses TRBV29-1 and TRBJ2-7; 7 bases match TRBD2. With 8 bases clipped from V and 2 bases from J, the junction kept 9 bases outside the gene matches. This CDR3 region has 13 residues. Looked up from germline, CDR1 is SQVTM and CDR2 is ANQGSEA. The CDR3 is CSFKASGTYEQYF. CDR3 DNA: TGCAGCTTTAAGGCTAGCGGAACCTACGAGCAGTACTTC.

This sequence joins TRBV18 and TRBJ1-1; tentatively, D is TRBD1 (5 bases). Looked up from germline, CDR1 is KGHSH and CDR2 is LQKENI. This CDR3 spans 14 amino acids. V was shortened by 6 bases and J by 5 bases, with 16 bases between the two germline ends. DNA of the CDR3: TGTGCCAGCTCGTTTCAGGGCGCGGGGACTGAAGCTTTCTTT. Translated, it gives CASSFQGAGTEAFF.

This chain links TRBV6-6 with TRBJ2-7; D is perhaps TRBD1 (6 bases). Trimming took off 2 bases at V and 3 bases at J, with 11 bases between the two ends. This CDR3 is 14 amino acids long. Germline loops: CDR1 MNHNY, CDR2 SVGAGI (reference sequence). CDR3 nucleotides: TGTGCCAGCAGTTACCCGGACAGAATCTACGAGCAGTACTTC. It yields the protein CASSYPDRIYEQYF.

This clonotype was seen a few times. The J gene is TRBJ2-5, the V gene TRBV20-1, with a possible D match to TRBD2 (5 bases). With 6 bases removed from V and 5 bases from J, the gap between germline ends came to 13 bases. Germline CDR1 reads DFQATT; CDR2 reads SNEGSKA (reference sequence). The CDR3 spans 12 residues. The CDR3 spells CSALSGKETQYF. As DNA, the CDR3 is TGCAGTGCCCTCTCCGGGAAGGAGACCCAGTACTTC.

The chain is built from TRBV14 and TRBJ1-2, with D perhaps TRBD1 (6 bases). The CDR3 covers 15 residues. Trimming pared 3 bases from V and 1 base from J, leaving 12 bases between. The germline V gene has CDR1 SGHDN and CDR2 FVKESK. CDR3 in DNA: TGTGCCAGCAGCCATCGGGGGCTCAGTAACTATGGCTACACCTTC. This translates into CASSHRGLSNYGYTF.